These T cell receptor beta chains were read from a single sample in a study of blood T cell repertoires in COVID-19. Sequencing used immunoSEQ multiplex PCR; TCRdb keeps in-frame clones, though not all of them. This sample has some 200,000 clones; around four fifths occur once, and the top ten carry about 14%. Specimen: peripheral blood. All receptors come from an older woman with COVID-19, enrolled during active disease. The CDR3 runs from the conserved cysteine through the conserved F or W.

>TRBV6-5
CASSYSTASHQPQHF
>TRBV3-1/TRBV3-2
CASSQRYSGRAPEQFF
>TRBV30
CAWSRSSGVYYNEQFF
>TRBV6-5
CASSSQGDPQETQYF
>TRBV5-6
CASNFGLAGVTYEQYF
>TRBV11-2
CASSREAGYGYTF
>TRBV5-6
CASRTTGYGYTF
>TRBV2
CARSGGSSSGANVLTF
>TRBV3-1/TRBV3-2
CASSQWAGYEQYF
>TRBV30
CAWSVWRNTEAFF
>TRBV19
CASSVGTGGRNEQFF
>TRBV20-1
CSASRTSGRVNEQFF
>TRBV7-8
CASGTRGLNTEAFF
>TRBV5-6
CASSTRQSLTDTQYF